These T cell receptor beta chains were read from a single sample in a study of response to subunit inactivated influenza vaccine. TCRdb re-analysed the RT-PCR reads in MiXCR, keeping a single row per CDR3 protein. The sample includes hundreds of thousands of distinct CDR3 sequences, 10% to 15% of them seen just once. The source was non-naive T cells sorted from PBMCs, collected around two weeks before vaccination. All receptors come from a man in his fifties or sixties who received an inactivated influenza vaccine. CDR3s include the opening cysteine and the closing phenylalanine or tryptophan. Fields, in order: CDR3 protein, CDR3 DNA, D gene, clone size, V gene, J gene. The D gene is left open where the match is weak. A clone size is listed for some rows: how often the clone was seen (once, few, many), or a class if it is expanded.

CASTFTRGDTEAFF	TGTGCCAGCACCTTTACCAGGGGGGACACTGAAGCTTTCTTT	TRBD1	.	TRBV7-9	TRBJ1-1
CASSLNGGADTQYF	TGCGCCAGCAGCTTGAACGGGGGGGCGGATACGCAGTATTTT	TRBD2	many	TRBV5-1	TRBJ2-3
CSASSVINEQFF	TGCAGTGCTAGCTCGGTTATAAATGAGCAGTTCTTC	.	.	TRBV20-1	TRBJ2-1
CASSRGTSGTHNEQFF	TGTGCCAGTAGTAGGGGGACTAGCGGGACGCACAATGAGCAGTTCTTC	TRBD2	.	TRBV19	TRBJ2-1
CASSQDLQGRVIYF	TGTGCCAGCAGCCAAGATTTACAGGGTCGAGTCATATATTTT	.	few	TRBV3-1	TRBJ1-3
CSARSTDSGQGGNSPLHF	TGCAGTGCTAGGTCGACTGACAGTGGGCAGGGGGGTAATTCACCCCTCCACTTT	TRBD1	.	TRBV20-1	TRBJ1-6
CASSLRLAGGPLVRQETQYF	TGTGCCAGCAGCTTAAGACTAGCGGGAGGGCCGCTGGTTCGCCAAGAGACCCAGTACTTC	TRBD2	.	TRBV11-2	TRBJ2-5
CSAQPQGTQPQHF	TGCAGTGCTCAGCCGCAGGGGACACAGCCCCAGCATTTT	.	many	TRBV20-1	TRBJ1-5
CASSQGGQGRSYEQYF	TGTGCCAGCAGCCAAGGGGGACAGGGGCGCTCCTACGAGCAGTACTTC	TRBD1	.	TRBV4-2	TRBJ2-7
CASIRGGDNEQFF	TGTGCCAGCATAAGGGGAGGGGACAATGAGCAGTTCTTC	TRBD2	few	TRBV7-2	TRBJ2-1
CASSKGANLYNEQFF	TGCGCCAGCAGCAAGGGGGCAAACCTCTACAATGAGCAGTTCTTC	TRBD1	.	TRBV10-1	TRBJ2-1